This TCR beta chain stems from a study of Graves' ophthalmopathy and Graves' hyperthyroidism. RNA transcripts were the template, and TCR beta CDR3 regions were amplified from them. First-round RT-PCR used HTBI primers; second-round multiplex PCR followed. TCRdb redid the calling of the multiplex PCR reads with MiXCR, one entry per CDR3 protein. This table holds around 1.1 million distinct CDR3 sequences, around a third found once. Germline CDR1 reads SNHLY; CDR2 reads FYNNEI. The CDR3 has 14 residues. V gave up 11 bases and J gave up 4 bases; unmatched junction bases: 12. This clonotype was counted many times. Exclusion covered patients with other autoimmune diseases or uncontrolled infections (as well as pregnancy or lactation).

The receptor was derived from an adult man with Graves' hyperthyroidism. The sequencing sample was made of peripheral blood or thyroid tissue (not recorded which). The genes are TRBV2 and TRBJ1-2; 8 nucleotides agree with TRBD1. CDR3 sequence (DNA): TGTGCCGGAACAGGACAGGGAATAAGCTATGGCTACACCTTC. Protein product: CAGTGQGISYGYTF. The full variable domain, its missing parts supplied by reference TRBV2 and TRBJ1-2, is EPEVTQTPSHQVTQMGQEVILRCVPISNHLYFYWYRQILGQKVEFLVSFYNNEISEKSEIFDDQFSVERPDGSNFTLKIRSTKLEDSAMYFCAGTGQGISYGYTFGSGTRLTVV.